One sample yielded the 11 T cell receptor beta chains listed below, sequenced in a study of vaccination effects on CD4 cells after COVID-19. No antigens are known for them. The data were produced by immunoSEQ multiplex PCR, yet TCRdb's version contains in-frame clones alone and is incomplete. Of 41,000 or so clones listed, under 75% are singletons. After expansion with viral peptide pools in the ViraFEST assay, antigen-specific CD4+ T cells were sequenced. Culture lasted 10 days before CD4+ T cell isolation. Nucleocapsid antibody tests were negative, and the vaccine recipients had no prior SARS-CoV-2 infection. This specimen consisted of CD4+ T cells from PBMCs cultured with HCoV-OC43 spike peptides, obtained before COVID-19 vaccination. Subset given: HCoV-OC43 spike overlapping peptide pool stimulation. The receptors here all came from a human donor who received a COVID-19 vaccine.

The gene calls are TRBV4-2 and TRBJ2-4; 7 bases match TRBD2. The V and J ends lost 0 bases and 2 bases, in that order; junction bases with no gene match: 7. Per germline, CDR1 LGHNA and CDR2 YNFKEQ. The length of the CDR3 is 17 residues. CDR3 residues: CASSQEWAGVTKNIQYF. The CDR3 DNA sequence: TGTGCCAGCAGCCAAGAATGGGCGGGGGTAACCAAAAACATTCAGTACTTC.

V is TRBV27 and J is TRBJ2-7; 7 bases align to TRBD1. The CDR3 covers 14 residues. Germline V CDR1 and CDR2: MNHEY, SMNVEV (reference sequence). V was clipped by 6 bases and J by 5 bases; unmatched bases: 10. This chain's CDR3 is CASSRGQMINEQYF. As DNA, the CDR3 is TGTGCCAGCAGCAGGGGACAGATGATCAACGAGCAGTACTTC.

This chain connects TRBV7-9 to TRBJ2-3; the D call may be TRBD1 or TRBD2 (5 bases each). The V end was cut by 5 bases, the J end by 0 bases, with 12 bases between. Germline V gives CDR1 SEHNR, CDR2 FQNEAQ (reference sequence). There are 15 residues in the CDR3. CDR3 loop: CASSLEGYSTDTQYF. The CDR3, as DNA: TGTGCCAGCAGCCTAGAGGGGTATAGCACAGATACGCAGTATTTT. Full variable domain (rest looked up from reference TRBV7-9 and TRBJ2-3): DTGVSQNPRHKITKRGQNVTFRCDPISEHNRLYWYRQTLGQGPEFLTYFQNEAQLEKSRLLSDRFSAERPKGSFSTLEIQRTEQGDSAMYLCASSLEGYSTDTQYFGPGTRLTVL.

The V and J genes are TRBV6-5 and TRBJ1-3; D uncertain. Trimming removed 0 bases at V and 3 bases at J, with 9 bases between. This CDR3 comprises 15 residues. Germline V gene lookup returns CDR1 MNHEY and CDR2 SVGAGI. This chain's CDR3 is CASSYSRAVGNTIYF. CDR3 DNA: TGTGCCAGCAGTTACTCGAGAGCTGTTGGAAACACCATATATTTT.

V and J are TRBV18 and TRBJ2-7, with 7 nucleotides matching TRBD1. Germline CDR1 KGHSH, CDR2 LQKENI. The CDR3 sequence is 15 residues long. V gave up 1 base and J gave up 12 bases; unmatched junction bases: 15. The CDR3 here is CASSPRGPTGAESYF. In nucleotides, the CDR3 is TGTGCCAGCTCACCACGGGGGCCAACAGGGGCGGAATCGTACTTC. The full variable domain, with the rest looked up from reference TRBV18 and TRBJ2-7, is NAGVMQNPRHLVRRRGQEARLRCSPMKGHSHVYWYRQLPEEGLKFMVYLQKENIIDESGMPKERFSAEFPKEGPSILRIQQVVRGDSAAYFCASSPRGPTGAESYFGPGTRLTVT.

The sample holds a few counts of this clone. CDR3 nucleotide sequence: TGCGCCAGCAGCCAAGATTCCCAGGCTGGCACTGAAGCTTTCTTT. Its protein is CASSQDSQAGTEAFF. J is TRBJ1-1 and V is TRBV4-1; D is unclear. This CDR3 spans 15 amino acids. Germline loops: CDR1 MGHRA, CDR2 YSYEKL. The V gene lost 0 bases and the J gene lost 4 bases, with 12 bases spanning the gap.

The chain carries TRBV18 and TRBJ2-7; TRBD1 matches 8 bases. This CDR3 contains 15 residues. Trimming at V came to 6 bases and at J to 1 base, leaving 8 bases not matched to a gene. Germline CDR1 reads KGHSH; CDR2 reads LQKENI. CDR3 bases: TGTGCCAGCTCCCGGGGACAGGCCAATTCCTACGAGCAGTACTTC. This codes for CASSRGQANSYEQYF.

The table lists this clone with a count of one. V is TRBV19 and J is TRBJ1-5, with unresolved D. The CDR3 is 16 residues long. In germline, CDR1 is LNHDA, CDR2 SQIVND (reference sequence). V lost 5 bases and J lost 4, with 18 bases in between. The CDR3 bases are TGTGCCAGTAGTTTACCAGTTGGGATTTTAAATCAGCCCCAGCATTTT. This encodes CASSLPVGILNQPQHF.

This chain joins TRBV7-2 and TRBJ2-1, with D perhaps assigned TRBD1 or TRBD2 (5 bases each). CDR3 size: 14 residues. The ends were cut back, 1 base at V and 5 bases at J, with 9 bases in the middle. Germline V lookup: CDR1 SGHTA, CDR2 FQGNSA. The CDR3 DNA follows: TGTGCCAGCAGCTTAGTTCAGGGACACAATGAGCAGTTCTTC. Protein product: CASSLVQGHNEQFF.

The CDR3 reads CASSPHDRDTQETQYF. DNA of the CDR3: TGTGCCAGCAGCCCGCACGACCGGGACACCCAAGAGACCCAGTACTTC. The chain uses TRBV7-9 and TRBJ2-5; maybe TRBD1 (6 bases). The V end was cut by 5 bases, the J end by 1 base, with 17 bases between. CDR1 SEHNR and CDR2 FQNEAQ come from the germline V gene (reference sequence). The CDR3 totals 16 residues.

CDR3 coding DNA: TGTGCCAGCCGCCAGGGTGGCCCTGGAAACACCATATATTTT. Its translation is CASRQGGPGNTIYF. The chain links TRBV28 to TRBJ1-3; D is possibly TRBD1 (5 bases). The CDR3 loop spans 14 amino acids. V lost 8 bases and J lost 2, with 13 bases in between. Germline V lookup: CDR1 MDHEN, CDR2 SYDVKM.